The entry below describes one TCR beta chain. The identical CDR3 is also encoded by other nucleotide sequences in the sample. The record originates from a study of blood T cell repertoires in COVID-19. TCRdb's table, derived via immunoSEQ multiplex PCR, lists solely in-frame clones and lacks some. The top ten hold 1.5% of the sample, which has just over 90,000 clones, roughly 90% seen once. CDR3 length: 12 amino acids. V was clipped by 5 bases and J by 4 bases; unmatched bases: 2. Germline CDR1 and CDR2: MNHEY and SMNVEV (reference sequence). This receptor was identified in a human donor with active COVID-19. The donor label of this sample is uncertain. Sequenced sample: peripheral blood. This chain links TRBV27 with TRBJ2-7; 7 nucleotides align to TRBD1. The CDR3: CASSPTGYEQYF. For the CDR3, the DNA is TGTGCCAGCAGTCCGACAGGGTACGAGCAGTACTTC.